The following is a T cell receptor beta chain sequence with its context. Its specificity is unknown. V lost 5 bases and J lost 9; bases outside the gene matches: 10. This CDR3 comprises 15 residues. Germline CDR1 is LNHDA and CDR2 is SQIVND (reference sequence). The data originate from a study of cytomegalovirus exposure and HLA in healthy donors. Both 60 Vbeta primers and 13 Jbeta primers went into the PCR. TCRdb's table, derived via immunoSEQ multiplex PCR, lists solely in-frame clones and lacks some. Found here are over 120,000 clones, just under 85% of them singletons; the top ten hold approximately 1.3%. Whole-study findings and limits: The study had only CMV serostatus as immune exposure information.

V is TRBV19 and J is TRBJ1-6; 7 positions agree with TRBD1. The specimen sequenced was PBMCs. This sequence was found in a man aged 25-45 years in good health and CMV-seropositive. CDR3 sequence: CASSGPGDRTSPLHF. In DNA form, the CDR3 reads TGTGCCAGTAGTGGGCCCGGGGACAGAACTTCACCCCTCCACTTT.